A selection of T cell receptor beta chains follows, all from one sample in a study of OX40 agonist ivuxolimab in advanced cancers. Only in-frame clones appear in the TCRdb table, and some are missing; sequencing was by immunoSEQ multiplex PCR. Of approximately 100,000 clones listed, about 90% are singletons. Sequencing used CD4+ or CD8+ T cells sorted from blood, obtained in a trial of the OX40 agonist ivuxolimab. The receptors were sampled from an adult with an advanced solid tumor such as melanoma, head and neck, liver or kidney cancer. Each CDR3 is given with its conserved first and last residue.

CDR3aa	v_gene	j_gene
CASSPGDRFFSGANVLTF	TRBV5-4	TRBJ2-6
CSAAGTGGTGANVLTF	TRBV29-1	TRBJ2-6
CASSPGTGSQEVKFF	TRBV9	TRBJ2-1
CASSGTGGVNYGYTF	TRBV28	TRBJ1-2
CASSARAGGPGELFF	TRBV10-1	TRBJ2-2
CASSIYLTGADTQYF	TRBV13	TRBJ2-3
CASKATAAYEQYF	TRBV2	TRBJ2-7
CASRQDRASQETQYF	TRBV28	TRBJ2-5
CAIRDTTYEQYF	TRBV10-3	TRBJ2-7
CSGVGQGAGYTF	TRBV29-1	TRBJ1-2
CASSSRTATEAFF	TRBV7-9	TRBJ1-1
CASSKGLAGEETQYF	TRBV19	TRBJ2-5
CASSPQRGAETQYF	TRBV7-2	TRBJ2-5
CASSYFDREAEAFF	TRBV6-6	TRBJ1-1
CASNPRDSPQAGYTF	TRBV2	TRBJ1-2
CASRTGSGSYEQYF	TRBV2	TRBJ2-7
CASSLMVAMNTEAFF	TRBV5-6	TRBJ1-1
CASSFGTGQGAGGANVLTF	TRBV7-9	TRBJ2-6
CASSFQLRDRASEQYF	TRBV7-2	TRBJ2-7
CASTGLAGSEQYF	TRBV2	TRBJ2-7
CASSPGGLEYGYTF	TRBV18	TRBJ1-2
CAWGRQNTGELFF	TRBV11-2	TRBJ2-2
CASSTITGGVGTGNTIYF	TRBV9	TRBJ1-3
CASNQGTKDTQYF	TRBV25-1	TRBJ2-3
CAIRPGTGLPDTQYF	TRBV10-3	TRBJ2-3
CASSESATEAKQYF	TRBV25-1	TRBJ2-3
CAWSAGTGGLGTEAFF	TRBV30	TRBJ1-1
CSVELARNTEAFF	TRBV29-1	TRBJ1-1
CASSLRTGAYEQYF	TRBV7-8	TRBJ2-7
CASVPPQRAGDGYTF	TRBV28	TRBJ1-2
CSVPVFVGHYNSPLHF	TRBV29-1	TRBJ1-6
CASSVEGAGDTQYF	TRBV19	TRBJ2-3
CASSQDRERGYTF	TRBV4-3	TRBJ1-2
CASSEPTETQETQYF	TRBV25-1	TRBJ2-5
CASIDRAPGTLHF	TRBV6-5	TRBJ1-6
CASSLGGTSGLSFQETQYF	TRBV5-4	TRBJ2-5
CASTKTERGNTEAFF	TRBV6-1	TRBJ1-1
CASSDESGRGGYEQYF	TRBV25-1	TRBJ2-7
CASRPQGGAYEQYF	TRBV6-5	TRBJ2-7
CASSIEYRGSPLHF	TRBV28	TRBJ1-6
CAISESPGPGELFF	TRBV10-3	TRBJ2-2
CASSSQWAQSYEQYF	TRBV7-8	TRBJ2-7
CASSRDGTSGGEQYF	TRBV7-2	TRBJ2-7